This T cell receptor (beta chain) was identified during a study of T-cell memory formation after mild COVID-19. Study results and caveats: The authors did not confirm SARS-CoV-2 specificity of second-wave clones peaking day 37.

The germline V gene has CDR1 MNHEY and CDR2 SVGEGT. There are 14 residues in the CDR3. Losses at the gene ends were 1 base for V and 9 bases for J; bases not matched to a gene: 6. One entry per CDR3 protein, called by TCRdb with MiXCR from the 5' RACE reads. Among some 330,000 distinct CDR3 sequences listed, 20% to 25% were seen once. There are a few counts of this clonotype. Its antigen is unidentified. The chain joins TRBV6-2 or TRBV6-3 to TRBJ2-1; 7 bases map to TRBD2. This receptor was identified in an adult woman who had mild COVID-19 (a few samples of this study predate the infection). Cell type and time point are not known. Sequencing was performed on PBMCs or a T cell subset sorted from them (not recorded which). CDR3: CASSYLKRDGEQFF. The CDR3 nucleotides are TGTGCCAGCAGTTACTTGAAGCGGGATGGTGAGCAGTTCTTC.